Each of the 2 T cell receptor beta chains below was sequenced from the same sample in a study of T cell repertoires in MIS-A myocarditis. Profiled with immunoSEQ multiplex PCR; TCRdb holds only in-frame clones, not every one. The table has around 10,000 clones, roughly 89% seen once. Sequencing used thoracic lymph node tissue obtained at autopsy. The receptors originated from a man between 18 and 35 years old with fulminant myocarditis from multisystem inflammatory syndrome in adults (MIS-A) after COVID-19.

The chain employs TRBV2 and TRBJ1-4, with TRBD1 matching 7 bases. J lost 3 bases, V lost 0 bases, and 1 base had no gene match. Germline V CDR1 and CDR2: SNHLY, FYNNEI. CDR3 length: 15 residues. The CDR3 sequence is CASSEAQGANEKLFF. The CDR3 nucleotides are TGTGCCAGCAGTGAAGCGCAGGGGGCTAATGAAAAACTGTTTTTT.

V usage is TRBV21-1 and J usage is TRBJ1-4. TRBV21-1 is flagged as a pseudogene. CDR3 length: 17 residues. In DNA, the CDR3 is TGTGCCAGCAGCAAGAGAAGGTCAGGACGGGCGGATGAAAAACTGTTTTTT. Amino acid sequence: CASSKRRSGRADEKLFF.